Listed below are T cell receptor beta chains from one sample, sequenced in a study of cytotoxic CD8 clonotypes in ibrutinib-treated CLL. Sequencing was performed with immunoSEQ multiplex PCR; in TCRdb, only in-frame clones are kept and a portion is missing. Of 250,000 to 350,000 clones detected, around 76% appear once; the ten largest clones hold about 5.3%. Sequenced here: PBMCs, sampled at disease progression, from a patient treated with ibrutinib. The receptors stem from a human donor with chronic lymphocytic leukemia. CDR3s include the opening cysteine and the closing phenylalanine or tryptophan.

j_gene: TRBJ2-2; v_gene: TRBV4-3; CDR3aa: CASSQAPLGTGELFF
j_gene: TRBJ2-5; v_gene: TRBV6-6; CDR3aa: CASSYDRGGETQYF
j_gene: TRBJ2-5; v_gene: TRBV5-8; CDR3aa: CASSFTTENQETQYF
j_gene: TRBJ2-1; v_gene: TRBV28; CDR3aa: CASSVPGLKYNEQFF
j_gene: TRBJ2-2; v_gene: TRBV4-1; CDR3aa: CASSQGGRGMSTGELFF
j_gene: TRBJ2-5; v_gene: TRBV11-2; CDR3aa: CASSLTGAWETQYF
j_gene: TRBJ1-2; v_gene: TRBV7-2; CDR3aa: CASSPLGGYTF
j_gene: TRBJ2-7; v_gene: TRBV5-8; CDR3aa: CASSSLPGAPSYEQYF
j_gene: TRBJ2-3; v_gene: TRBV7-3; CDR3aa: CASSFSGIGNTQYF
j_gene: TRBJ1-5; v_gene: TRBV7-6; CDR3aa: CASSTAHREPQHF
j_gene: TRBJ1-1; v_gene: TRBV27; CDR3aa: CASSDLNTEAFF
j_gene: TRBJ1-6; v_gene: TRBV9; CDR3aa: CASSGAFTDSPLHF
j_gene: TRBJ2-7; v_gene: TRBV5-5; CDR3aa: CASSSDPTLYEQYF
j_gene: TRBJ2-3; v_gene: TRBV13; CDR3aa: CASSFPSGGSTDTQYF
j_gene: TRBJ2-3; v_gene: TRBV29-1; CDR3aa: CSVEPAGPRTDTQYF
j_gene: TRBJ2-7; v_gene: TRBV6-1; CDR3aa: CASSEALRTYTYEQYF
j_gene: TRBJ2-3; v_gene: TRBV4-3; CDR3aa: CASSPPSLLAGAFTDTQYF
j_gene: TRBJ2-1; v_gene: TRBV13; CDR3aa: CASSSTGDGDEQFF
j_gene: TRBJ1-1; v_gene: TRBV28; CDR3aa: CASSSSQGGGAEAFF
j_gene: TRBJ2-3; v_gene: TRBV2; CDR3aa: CASSGPGKVADTQYF
j_gene: TRBJ1-2; v_gene: TRBV2; CDR3aa: CASSNLGQVLRGYTF
j_gene: TRBJ2-1; v_gene: TRBV18; CDR3aa: CASSPVPGLTTSSYNEQFF
j_gene: TRBJ2-5; v_gene: TRBV25-1; CDR3aa: CASSAGKETQVETQYF
j_gene: TRBJ2-7; v_gene: TRBV6-5; CDR3aa: CASSSADRVSSYEQYF
j_gene: TRBJ2-7; v_gene: TRBV4-1; CDR3aa: CASSQKTSGYSYEQYF
j_gene: TRBJ1-1; v_gene: TRBV27; CDR3aa: CASSFQGNTEAFF
j_gene: TRBJ1-4; v_gene: TRBV28; CDR3aa: CASSGQALNEKLFF
j_gene: TRBJ2-3; v_gene: TRBV15; CDR3aa: CATSARIADTQYF
j_gene: TRBJ1-1; v_gene: TRBV4-3; CDR3aa: CASSQDGTEVDTEAFF
j_gene: TRBJ1-2; v_gene: TRBV7-2; CDR3aa: CASSLRAGQGVASNGYTF
j_gene: TRBJ2-3; v_gene: TRBV28; CDR3aa: CASSFVIGQEIVDTQYF
j_gene: TRBJ2-3; v_gene: TRBV7-3; CDR3aa: CASSLSGAGGGQDTQYF
j_gene: TRBJ2-2; v_gene: TRBV29-1; CDR3aa: CSVGHTGELFF
j_gene: TRBJ2-5; v_gene: TRBV5-1; CDR3aa: CASGTDQETQYF
j_gene: TRBJ2-5; v_gene: TRBV7-8; CDR3aa: CASSSASQETQYF
j_gene: TRBJ1-1; v_gene: TRBV6-5; CDR3aa: CASSQGGTEAFF
j_gene: TRBJ2-7; v_gene: TRBV19; CDR3aa: CASTGGSSYEQYF
j_gene: TRBJ2-1; v_gene: TRBV29-1; CDR3aa: CSAQLTSGTGSSHEQFF
j_gene: TRBJ2-5; v_gene: TRBV21-1; CDR3aa: CASSKQGGETQYF
j_gene: TRBJ2-5; v_gene: TRBV5-1; CDR3aa: CASSRQRTDQETQYF
j_gene: TRBJ2-2; v_gene: TRBV5-1; CDR3aa: CASTFANTGELFF
j_gene: TRBJ2-7; v_gene: TRBV5-1; CDR3aa: CASSEWTGEQYF
j_gene: TRBJ2-3; v_gene: TRBV6-4; CDR3aa: CASSPTGVGTDTQYF
j_gene: TRBJ2-3; v_gene: TRBV2; CDR3aa: CAFSNDRGRTDTQYF
j_gene: TRBJ2-3; v_gene: TRBV7-9; CDR3aa: CASSLSTGWDTQYF
j_gene: TRBJ2-7; v_gene: TRBV9; CDR3aa: CASSVGGQVPYEQYF
j_gene: TRBJ2-7; v_gene: TRBV5-6; CDR3aa: CASSLGAYEQYF
j_gene: TRBJ2-7; v_gene: TRBV7-8; CDR3aa: CASSLAGQGLGEQYF